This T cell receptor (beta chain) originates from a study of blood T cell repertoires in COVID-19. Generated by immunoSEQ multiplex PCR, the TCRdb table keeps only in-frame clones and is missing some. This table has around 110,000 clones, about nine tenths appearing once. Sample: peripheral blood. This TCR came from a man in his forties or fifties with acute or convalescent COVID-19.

The DNA for the CDR3 is TGTGCCAGCAGCTTTGACGGCGGGAATTCACCCCTCCACTTT. As protein: CASSFDGGNSPLHF. The chain links TRBV7-9 to TRBJ1-6; unclear D gene. Germline lookup yields CDR1 SEHNR and CDR2 FQNEAQ (reference sequence). The V gene lost 3 bases and the J gene lost 7 bases, with 10 bases spanning the gap. This CDR3 is 14 amino acids long.